This T cell receptor (beta chain) was sequenced for a study of regulatory T cells in long-lasting Graves disease. Findings and limits, study-wide: There was favoring of TRBV28, TRBJ1-2 and TRBJ2-5 in persistent disease.

This CDR3 is 13 amino acids long. The V and J ends lost 6 bases and 8 bases, in that order; junction bases with no gene match: 9. Time point of the sample: persistent/refractory GD, antithyroid drugs over 5 years with positive TRAb. Isolated PBMC RNA provided the starting material for the TCR library. Tubes containing EDTA received 8.5 to 9 milliliters of drawn peripheral blood. According to the study, TCR beta libraries were built with iRepertoire HTBI primers and CDR3-region Arm-PCR. Study processing details: Identification of gene segments yielded over 60 TRBV and 12 to 15 TRBJ across samples. A single record per CDR3 protein comes from TCRdb applying MiXCR to the multiplex PCR reads. For this entry, the V and J calls and clone size follow TCRdb and not the study's own pipeline. The data contain a few hundred thousand distinct CDR3 sequences, 23% of them singletons. There are many counts of this clonotype. The target antigen is unknown.

This specimen consisted of peripheral blood mononuclear cells (PBMCs), obtained when the disease was refractory, from a patient treated with antithyroid drugs. The rearrangement uses TRBV12-3 or TRBV12-4 and TRBJ2-7; 8 positions agree with TRBD1. This TCR was sampled from a woman between 40 and 50 years old with Graves disease. CDR3 region: CASSKTDRDQQYF. CDR3 nucleotides: TGTGCCAGCAGCAAAACGGACAGGGACCAGCAGTACTTC.